What follows are 23 T cell receptor beta chains derived from one specimen sequenced in a study of T cell changes during pregnancy in multiple sclerosis. Produced via immunoSEQ multiplex PCR; TCRdb's table is partial and in-frame only. Of tens of thousands of clones listed, roughly 89% are singletons. This specimen consisted of peripheral blood, obtained in the second trimester of pregnancy. All receptors derive from a female donor with multiple sclerosis, enrolled in a pregnancy study.

In this sample, this clone is large. This sequence joins TRBV9 and TRBJ2-7; 7 bases are shared with TRBD1. The CDR3 loop spans 14 amino acids. CDR1 and CDR2 (germline): SGDLS, YYNGEE. The J segment lost 3 bases and the V segment lost 3 bases, leaving 6 bases of the junction unmatched. The CDR3 DNA sequence: TGTGCCAGCAGCGGCGGACAGGACCGCTACGAGCAGTACTTC. Translation: CASSGGQDRYEQYF.

This chain links TRBV29-1 with TRBJ1-6; 7 bases match TRBD1. Germline V gives CDR1 SQVTM, CDR2 ANQGSEA. The CDR3 totals 13 residues. With 4 bases clipped from V and 7 bases from J, the junction kept 4 bases outside the gene matches. CDR3 residues: CSVATGSNSPLHF. For the CDR3, the DNA is TGCAGCGTTGCGACAGGGTCAAATTCACCCCTCCACTTT.

This chain joins TRBV6-6 and TRBJ2-7; D is unresolved. Germline V gene lookup returns CDR1 MNHNY and CDR2 SVGAGI (reference sequence). This CDR3 has 14 amino acids. Between the trimmed V and J ends, which lost 6 bases and 3 bases, there was a span of 15 bases. The CDR3: CASSYPAEGYEQYF. The CDR3 DNA reads as TGTGCCAGCAGCTACCCCGCGGAAGGCTACGAGCAGTACTTC.

The chain couples TRBV18 to TRBJ1-2; D not resolved. Trimming shortened V by 3 bases and J by 1 base, and 9 bases separated the two germline ends. CDR1 is KGHSH and CDR2 is LQKENI in the germline V gene. The CDR3 length is 14 residues. This CDR3 is CASSPLRDNYGYTF. DNA of the CDR3: TGTGCCAGCTCACCTCTTAGAGATAACTATGGCTACACCTTC. Looking up the rest from reference TRBV18 and TRBJ1-2 gives the full variable domain: NAGVMQNPRHLVRRRGQEARLRCSPMKGHSHVYWYRQLPEEGLKFMVYLQKENIIDESGMPKERFSAEFPKEGPSILRIQQVVRGDSAAYFCASSPLRDNYGYTFGSGTRLTVV.

The CDR3 DNA reads TGTGCCAGCAGTTTCGGCGGCTACACAGATACGCAGTATTTT. Its translation: CASSFGGYTDTQYF. The chain joins TRBV27 to TRBJ2-3; D gene unclear. CDR1 is MNHEY, CDR2 SMNVEV, per germline (reference sequence). Trimming removed 3 bases from V and 2 bases from J, with 9 bases in between. The CDR3 has 14 residues.

The chain links TRBV6-5 to TRBJ1-2, with TRBD1 as a possible D gene (5 bases). The V gene's germline CDR1 is MNHEY and CDR2 SVGAGI. Between the trimmed V and J ends, which lost 2 bases and 5 bases, there was a span of 15 bases. The CDR3 length is 15 residues. Written as DNA, the CDR3 is TGTGCCAGCAGTTACATGGGGCGGTCTCGGTATGGCTACACCTTC. The encoded protein is CASSYMGRSRYGYTF.

The V and J genes are TRBV10-3 and TRBJ2-7; D is perhaps TRBD1 (6 bases). This CDR3 is built from 15 residues. With 11 bases removed from V and 1 base from J, the gap between germline ends came to 21 bases. The germline V gene encodes CDR1 ENHRY and CDR2 SYGVKD. The CDR3 bases are TGTGCCTCCCGCACCGGGACACTAAATTCCTACGAGCAGTACTTC. Its protein product is CASRTGTLNSYEQYF.

The chain uses TRBV11-3 and TRBJ2-7; 10 bases match TRBD2. The CDR3 has 15 residues. The J segment lost 3 bases and the V segment lost 7 bases, leaving 9 bases of the junction unmatched. CDR1 and CDR2 from the germline V gene are SGHNT and YENEEA. CDR3 nucleotide sequence: TGTGCCAGCACCCAAATAGCGGGGGGTAACTACGAGCAGTACTTC. Translating it yields CASTQIAGGNYEQYF.

The chain recombines TRBV27 with TRBJ1-5, with TRBD1 matching over 9 bases. The CDR3 sequence is 18 residues long. Germline CDR1 MNHEY, CDR2 SMNVEV (reference sequence). Unmatched junction bases numbered 11, after V lost 4 bases and J lost 1 base. The CDR3 coding sequence is TGTGCCAGCAGTTCCAGACAGGGGGTGGAATTCAGCAATCAGCCCCAGCATTTT. Translation gives CASSSRQGVEFSNQPQHF.

This clone was seen just once. The V and J genes are TRBV7-9 and TRBJ1-1, with D tentatively TRBD1 (6 bases). The CDR3 has 15 residues. V shed 3 bases and J shed 0 bases, with 11 bases lying between them. Germline V CDR1 and CDR2: SEHNR, FQNEAQ (reference sequence). Here the CDR3 reads CASSLVTGLNTEAFF. CDR3 bases: TGTGCCAGCAGCTTGGTTACAGGGCTGAACACTGAAGCTTTCTTT.

This clone has just one count. This chain uses TRBV4-1 with TRBJ1-2, with a possible D match to TRBD1 (6 bases). V was clipped by 4 bases and J by 0 bases, with 12 bases between them. Germline lookup yields CDR1 MGHRA and CDR2 YSYEKL. The CDR3 covers 15 residues. The CDR3 bases are TGCGCCAGCAGCCTAAGGACAGCGACTAACTATGGCTACACCTTC. Translating it yields CASSLRTATNYGYTF.

The rearrangement links TRBV9 to TRBJ2-2; 11 nucleotides align to TRBD2. V trimming: 3 bases; J trimming: 6 bases; junction bases outside the gene matches: 4. The CDR3 has 15 residues. CDR1 is SGDLS, CDR2 YYNGEE, per germline. The CDR3 protein is CASSALAGVSGELFF. The CDR3 region has the DNA TGTGCCAGCAGCGCACTAGCGGGAGTATCCGGGGAGCTGTTTTTT.

The chain joins TRBV5-1 to TRBJ2-1, with 7 positions matching TRBD1. The ends lost 4 bases at V and 7 bases at J; junction bases unmatched: 14. This CDR3 region has 16 residues. Germline values: CDR1 SGHRS, CDR2 YFSETQ. The CDR3 region has the DNA TGCGCCAGCAGCAGAAGCCGGGACAGTTTTGGGAATGAGCAGTTCTTC. Amino acid sequence: CASSRSRDSFGNEQFF.

CDR3 in amino acids: CASSSLGSGSSYEQYF. The CDR3 bases are TGTGCCAGCAGCTCCCTGGGAAGCGGGAGCTCCTACGAGCAGTACTTC. V and J are TRBV9 and TRBJ2-7, with TRBD2 matching 8 bases. Germline-derived CDR1 and CDR2 are SGDLS and YYNGEE. CDR3 size: 16 residues. V lost 4 bases, J lost 0 bases, and 9 bases stayed unmatched.

DNA for the CDR3: TGTGCCAGCAGTTACAGGGACAGGTCCACCGGGGAGCTGTTTTTT. Translated: CASSYRDRSTGELFF. The chain recombines TRBV6-5 with TRBJ2-2; TRBD1 aligns across 8 bases. Germline lookup yields CDR1 MNHEY and CDR2 SVGAGI. This CDR3 has 15 residues. V trimming: 2 bases; J trimming: 4 bases; junction bases outside the gene matches: 3.

This chain joins TRBV7-9 and TRBJ1-4; D call uncertain. V lost 5 bases to trimming and J lost 8 bases, with 21 bases between them. The CDR3 is made up of 16 amino acids. The germline V gene encodes CDR1 SEHNR and CDR2 FQNEAQ (reference sequence). As DNA, the CDR3 is TGTGCCAGCAGCCCTGGGCCAGGAGGAGAAACGGAAAAACTGTTTTTT. Translation: CASSPGPGGETEKLFF.

This chain uses TRBV6-6 with TRBJ1-6; 8 nucleotides agree with TRBD1. CDR3 length: 15 amino acids. Trimming took 5 bases from V and 10 from J; bases not matched to a gene: 10. The germline gives CDR1 MNHNY, CDR2 SVGAGI (reference sequence). In DNA form, the CDR3 reads TGTGCCAGCAGTCCGACGACAGGGGTAGGATCACCCCTCCACTTT. It is translated as CASSPTTGVGSPLHF.

The CDR3 spells CAGGRAKNIQYF. CDR3 DNA: TGTGCAGGTGGGAGGGCCAAAAACATTCAGTACTTC. The chain uses TRBV2 and TRBJ2-4, with D tentatively TRBD2 (6 bases). In germline, CDR1 is SNHLY, CDR2 FYNNEI. This CDR3 has 12 amino acids.

The rearrangement links TRBV30 to TRBJ1-2; 9 bases line up with TRBD1. CDR1 GTSNPN and CDR2 SVGIG come from the germline V gene (reference sequence). CDR3 length: 16 residues. V lost 5 bases and J lost 5; bases outside the gene matches: 15. The CDR3 reads CAWETGGTGGAYGYTF. The CDR3 region has the DNA TGTGCCTGGGAGACGGGGGGAACAGGGGGCGCGTATGGCTACACCTTC.

V and J are TRBV6-1 and TRBJ1-3; possible D gene TRBD1, 6 bases. This CDR3 is built from 15 residues. From germline, CDR1 is MNHNS and CDR2 SASEGT. The V end lost 3 bases, the J end lost 0 bases, and 9 bases lay between the germline ends. The CDR3 is CASSDRGLSGNTIYF. The CDR3 coding sequence is TGTGCCAGCAGTGACAGGGGCCTCTCTGGAAACACCATATATTTT.

This clone was seen once. Germline is not matched at one junction end, which may reflect a read error. This specimen includes other DNA sequences encoding the same CDR3. The chain recombines TRBV6-4 with TRBJ2-1; 9 nucleotides agree with TRBD2. Per germline, CDR1 MRHNA and CDR2 SNTAGT. The CDR3 extends over 15 amino acids. CDR3 sequence reads: CASSASSGTYNEQFF. The CDR3 coding sequence is TGTGCCAGCAGTGCGTCTAGCGGGACCTATAATGAGCAGTTCTTC.

The chain employs TRBV7-6 and TRBJ2-1, with TRBD1 matching over 9 bases. The ends lost 5 bases at V and 7 bases at J; junction bases unmatched: 9. CDR1 and CDR2 from the germline V gene are SGHVS and FNYEAQ. This CDR3 has 15 residues. The CDR3, as DNA: TGTGCCAGCAGCGGTCCGGGACAGGGATCGAATGAGCAGTTCTTC. This sequence encodes CASSGPGQGSNEQFF. Complete variable domain (other parts from reference TRBV7-6 and TRBJ2-1): GAGVSQSPRYKVTKRGQDVALRCDPISGHVSLYWYRQALGQGPEFLTYFNYEAQQDKSGLPNDRFSAERPEGSISTLTIQRTEQRDSAMYRCASSGPGQGSNEQFFGPGTRLTVL.

The chain links TRBV7-3 to TRBJ2-1, with 10 bases lining up with TRBD2. The ends lost 0 bases at V and 9 bases at J; junction bases unmatched: 8. CDR3 length equals 16 residues. Germline V gives CDR1 SGHTA, CDR2 FQGTGA. CDR3 loop: CASSLTLAGVGGEQFF. The CDR3 DNA is TGTGCCAGCAGCTTAACTCTAGCGGGAGTTGGCGGTGAGCAGTTCTTC.